This T cell receptor beta chain was captured by sequencing in a study of cytomegalovirus exposure and HLA in healthy donors. The study, taken as a whole, reports: As confirmed in vitro, a few CMV-associated chains were specific for CMV antigens. The listing of roughly 160 TCR beta chains classed them as cytomegalovirus-associated. The majority of TCR sequences were rare, yet some public TCRs appeared in many donors.

The junction had 7 bases not matched to a gene; V was cut back by 3 bases and J by 5 bases. CDR3 length: 14 amino acids. Germline V lookup: CDR1 MNHEY, CDR2 SMNVEV (reference sequence). The table came from immunoSEQ multiplex PCR; TCRdb's copy has only in-frame clones and leaves some out. The data show 150,000 to 200,000 clones, around 81% seen once. Concerning this clone itself: Its antigen remains unidentified.

This chain joins TRBV27 and TRBJ2-7, with 7 bases lining up with TRBD1. Sequenced material: PBMCs. The receptor's source is a man aged 25-40 years in good health and CMV-seropositive. Here the CDR3 DNA reads TGTGCCAGCAGTTTCCGGGACAGTCGGAACGAGCAGTACTTC. It yields the protein CASSFRDSRNEQYF.